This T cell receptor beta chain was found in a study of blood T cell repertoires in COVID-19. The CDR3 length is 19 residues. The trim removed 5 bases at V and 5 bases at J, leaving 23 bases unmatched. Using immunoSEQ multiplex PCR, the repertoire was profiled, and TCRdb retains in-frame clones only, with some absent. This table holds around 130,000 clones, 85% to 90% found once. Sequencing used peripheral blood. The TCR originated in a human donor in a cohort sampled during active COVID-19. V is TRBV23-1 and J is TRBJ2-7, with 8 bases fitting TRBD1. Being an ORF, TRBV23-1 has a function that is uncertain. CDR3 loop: CASSTPGSADREDPHEQYV. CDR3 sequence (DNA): TGCGCCAGCAGTACCCCCGGCTCCGCGGACAGGGAGGATCCCCACGAGCAGTACGTC.